The present T cell receptor (beta chain) was sequenced within a study of blood T cell repertoires in COVID-19. V lost 1 base, J lost 7 bases, and 5 bases stayed unmatched. This CDR3 has 15 residues. The germline V gene has CDR1 SGHTA and CDR2 FQGTGA. Assay: immunoSEQ multiplex PCR; the TCRdb copy retains only in-frame clones and omits some. There are 300,000 to 450,000 clones in the sample; 80% to 90% occur only once, and more than 0.8% lies in the top ten. The cohort comprised adults aged 18 to 89 years residing in under 30 US areas. Participants' own reports of clinical history determined their cohort assignment.

Sequencing was done on a sample of PBMCs or T cells enriched from blood (not recorded which). This chain joins TRBV7-3 and TRBJ2-1, with TRBD2 matching 9 bases. This clonotype was sampled from a man aged 18 to 30 who had recovered from COVID-19. In DNA form, the CDR3 reads TGTGCCAGCAGCTTAAGGCTAGCGGGGTTGAATGAGCAGTTCTTC. Translated, it gives CASSLRLAGLNEQFF.